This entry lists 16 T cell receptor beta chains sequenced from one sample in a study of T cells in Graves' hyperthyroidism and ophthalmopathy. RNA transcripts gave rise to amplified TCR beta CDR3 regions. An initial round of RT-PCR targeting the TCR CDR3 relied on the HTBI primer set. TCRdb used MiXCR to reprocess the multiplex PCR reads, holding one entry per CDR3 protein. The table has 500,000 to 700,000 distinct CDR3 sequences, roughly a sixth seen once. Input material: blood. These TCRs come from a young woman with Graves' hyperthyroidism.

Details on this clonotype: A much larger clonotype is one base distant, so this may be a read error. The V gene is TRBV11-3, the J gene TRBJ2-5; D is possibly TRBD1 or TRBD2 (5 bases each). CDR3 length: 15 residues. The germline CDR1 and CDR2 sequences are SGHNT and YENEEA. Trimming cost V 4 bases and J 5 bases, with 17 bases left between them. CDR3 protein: CASSSQGVAVETQYF. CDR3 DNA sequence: TGTGCCAGCAGCTCCCAGGGAGTTGCTGTGGAGACCCAGTACTTC.

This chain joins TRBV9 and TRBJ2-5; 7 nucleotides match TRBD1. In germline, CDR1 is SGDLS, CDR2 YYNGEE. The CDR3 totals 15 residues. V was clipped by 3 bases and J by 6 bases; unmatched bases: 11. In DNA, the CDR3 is TGTGCCAGCAGCGGGCGACAGGGATGGGGAAAGACCCAGTACTTC. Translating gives CASSGRQGWGKTQYF. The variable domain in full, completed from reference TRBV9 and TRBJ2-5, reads DSGVTQTPKHLITATGQRVTLRCSPRSGDLSVYWYQQSLDQGLQFLIQYYNGEERAKGNILERFSAQQFPDLHSELNLSSLELGDSALYFCASSGRQGWGKTQYFGPGTRLLVL.

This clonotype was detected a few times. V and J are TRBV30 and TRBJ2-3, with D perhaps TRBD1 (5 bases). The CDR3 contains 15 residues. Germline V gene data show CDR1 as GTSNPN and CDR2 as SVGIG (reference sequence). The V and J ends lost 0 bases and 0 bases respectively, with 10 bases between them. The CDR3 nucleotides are TGTGCCTGGAGTGTGGCACAGGCCAGCACAGATACGCAGTATTTT. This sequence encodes CAWSVAQASTDTQYF. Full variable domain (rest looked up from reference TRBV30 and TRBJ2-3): SQTIHQWPATLVQPVGSPLSLECTVEGTSNPNLYWYRQAAGRGLQLLFYSVGIGQISSEVPQNLSASRPQDRQFILSSKKLLLSDSGFYLCAWSVAQASTDTQYFGPGTRLTVL.

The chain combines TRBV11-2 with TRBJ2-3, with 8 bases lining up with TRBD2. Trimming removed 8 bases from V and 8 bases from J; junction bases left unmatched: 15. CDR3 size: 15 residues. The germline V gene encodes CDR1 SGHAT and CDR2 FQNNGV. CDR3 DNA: TGTGCCAGCGCCCGGGGGGGGGGCGCAACCTCTACGCAGTATTTT. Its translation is CASARGGGATSTQYF.

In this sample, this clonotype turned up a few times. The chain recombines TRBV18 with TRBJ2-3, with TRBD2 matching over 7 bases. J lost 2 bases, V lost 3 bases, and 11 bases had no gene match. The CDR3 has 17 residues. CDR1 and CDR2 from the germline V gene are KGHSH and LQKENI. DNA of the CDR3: TGTGCCAGCTCACCGATCTCTAGCGGTCTCAACACAGATACGCAGTATTTT. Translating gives CASSPISSGLNTDTQYF. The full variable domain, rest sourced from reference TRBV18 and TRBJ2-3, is NAGVMQNPRHLVRRRGQEARLRCSPMKGHSHVYWYRQLPEEGLKFMVYLQKENIIDESGMPKERFSAEFPKEGPSILRIQQVVRGDSAAYFCASSPISSGLNTDTQYFGPGTRLTVL.

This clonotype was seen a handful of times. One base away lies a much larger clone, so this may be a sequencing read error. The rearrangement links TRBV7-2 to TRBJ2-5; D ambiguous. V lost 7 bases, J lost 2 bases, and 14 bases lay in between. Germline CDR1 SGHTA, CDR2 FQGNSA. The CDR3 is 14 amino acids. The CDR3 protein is CASTQPTPQETQYF. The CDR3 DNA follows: TGTGCCAGCACCCAACCGACACCTCAAGAGACCCAGTACTTC. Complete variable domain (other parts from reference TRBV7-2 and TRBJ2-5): GAGVSQSPSNKVTEKGKDVELRCDPISGHTALYWYRQSLGQGLEFLIYFQGNSAPDKSGLPSDRFSAERTGGSVSTLTIQRTQQEDSAVYLCASTQPTPQETQYFGPGTRLLVL.

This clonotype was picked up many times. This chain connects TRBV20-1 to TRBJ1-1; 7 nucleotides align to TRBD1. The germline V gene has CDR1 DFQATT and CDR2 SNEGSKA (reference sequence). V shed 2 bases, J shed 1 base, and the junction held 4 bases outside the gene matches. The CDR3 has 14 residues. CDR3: CSARIEGANTEAFF. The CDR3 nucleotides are TGCAGTGCTAGAATCGAGGGGGCGAACACTGAAGCTTTCTTT.

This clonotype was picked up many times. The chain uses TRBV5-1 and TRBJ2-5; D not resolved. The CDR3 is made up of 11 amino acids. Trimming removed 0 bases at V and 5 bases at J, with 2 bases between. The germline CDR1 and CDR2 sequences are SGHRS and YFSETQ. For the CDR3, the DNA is TGCGCCAGCAGCTTGGACGAGACCCAGTACTTC. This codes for CASSLDETQYF.

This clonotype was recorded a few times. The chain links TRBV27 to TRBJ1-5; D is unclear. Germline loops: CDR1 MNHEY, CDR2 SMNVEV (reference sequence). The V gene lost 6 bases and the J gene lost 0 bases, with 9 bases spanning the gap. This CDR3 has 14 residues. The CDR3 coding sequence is TGTGCCAGCAGCCATGCATATAGCAATCAGCCCCAGCATTTT. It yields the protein CASSHAYSNQPQHF.

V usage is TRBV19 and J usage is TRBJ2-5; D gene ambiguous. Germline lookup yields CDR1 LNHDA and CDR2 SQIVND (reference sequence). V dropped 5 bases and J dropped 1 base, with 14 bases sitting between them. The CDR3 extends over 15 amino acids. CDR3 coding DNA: TGTGCCAGTAGTTTTACCCTCTCCCCCCAAGAGACCCAGTACTTC. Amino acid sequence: CASSFTLSPQETQYF.

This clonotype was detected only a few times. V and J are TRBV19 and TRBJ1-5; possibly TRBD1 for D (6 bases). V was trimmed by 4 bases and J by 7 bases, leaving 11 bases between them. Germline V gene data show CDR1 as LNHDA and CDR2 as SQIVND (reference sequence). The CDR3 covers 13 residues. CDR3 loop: CASSTEGGQPQHF. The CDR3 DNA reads TGTGCCAGTAGTACTGAAGGGGGACAGCCCCAGCATTTT. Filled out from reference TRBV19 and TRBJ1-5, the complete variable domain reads DGGITQSPKYLFRKEGQNVTLSCEQNLNHDAMYWYRQDPGQGLRLIYYSQIVNDFQKGDIAEGYSVSREKKESFPLTVTSAQKNPTAFYLCASSTEGGQPQHFGDGTRLSIL.

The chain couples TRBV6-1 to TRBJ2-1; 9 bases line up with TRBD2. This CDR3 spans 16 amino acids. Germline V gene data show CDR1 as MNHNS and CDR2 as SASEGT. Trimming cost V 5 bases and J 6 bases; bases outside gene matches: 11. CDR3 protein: CASSPLAGGGSNEQFF. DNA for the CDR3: TGTGCCAGCAGTCCCTTGGCGGGAGGGGGCTCCAATGAGCAGTTCTTC.

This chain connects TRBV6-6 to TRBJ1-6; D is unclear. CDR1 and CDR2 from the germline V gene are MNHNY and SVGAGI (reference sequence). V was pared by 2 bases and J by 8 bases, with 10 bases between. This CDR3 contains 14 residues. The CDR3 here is CASSYGQNYSPLHF. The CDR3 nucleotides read TGTGCCAGCAGTTACGGGCAGAACTATTCACCCCTCCACTTT.

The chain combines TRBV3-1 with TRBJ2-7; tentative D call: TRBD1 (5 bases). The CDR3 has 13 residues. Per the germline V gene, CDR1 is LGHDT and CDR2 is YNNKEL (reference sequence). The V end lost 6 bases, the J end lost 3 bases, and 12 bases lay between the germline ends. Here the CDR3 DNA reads TGTGCCAGCAGTGCGACAAGGGGCTACGAGCAGTACTTC. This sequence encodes CASSATRGYEQYF.

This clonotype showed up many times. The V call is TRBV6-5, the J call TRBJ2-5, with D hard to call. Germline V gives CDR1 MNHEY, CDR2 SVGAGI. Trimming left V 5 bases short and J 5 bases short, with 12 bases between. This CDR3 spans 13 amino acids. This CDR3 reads CASSIARWETQYF. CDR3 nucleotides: TGTGCCAGCAGTATAGCTCGTTGGGAGACCCAGTACTTC.

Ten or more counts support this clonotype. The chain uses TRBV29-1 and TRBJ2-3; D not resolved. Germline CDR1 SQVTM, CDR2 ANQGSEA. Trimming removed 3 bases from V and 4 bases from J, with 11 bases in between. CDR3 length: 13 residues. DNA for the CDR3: TGCAGCGTTGAGAAGTTCGCAGCAGATACGCAGTATTTT. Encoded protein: CSVEKFAADTQYF.